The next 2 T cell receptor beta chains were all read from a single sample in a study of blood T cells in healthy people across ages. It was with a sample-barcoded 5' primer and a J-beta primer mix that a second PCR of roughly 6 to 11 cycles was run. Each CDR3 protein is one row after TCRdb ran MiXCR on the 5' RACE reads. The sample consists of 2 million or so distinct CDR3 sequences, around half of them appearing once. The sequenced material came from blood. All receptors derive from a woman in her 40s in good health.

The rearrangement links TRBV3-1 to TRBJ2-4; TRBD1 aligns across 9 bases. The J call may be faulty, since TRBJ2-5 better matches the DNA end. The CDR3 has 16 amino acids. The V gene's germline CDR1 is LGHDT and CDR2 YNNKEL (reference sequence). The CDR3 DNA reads TGTGCCAGCAGCCAAGATTGGGACAGGGACTGGGAGACCCAGTACTTC. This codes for CASSQDWDRDWETQYF.

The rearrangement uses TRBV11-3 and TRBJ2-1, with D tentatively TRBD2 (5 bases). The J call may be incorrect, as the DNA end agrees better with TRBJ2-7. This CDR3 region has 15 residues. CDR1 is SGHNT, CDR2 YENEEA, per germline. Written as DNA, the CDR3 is TGTGCCAGCAGCTTAGACGGAGGACCCTACAATGAGCAGTACTTC. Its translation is CASSLDGGPYNEQYF.